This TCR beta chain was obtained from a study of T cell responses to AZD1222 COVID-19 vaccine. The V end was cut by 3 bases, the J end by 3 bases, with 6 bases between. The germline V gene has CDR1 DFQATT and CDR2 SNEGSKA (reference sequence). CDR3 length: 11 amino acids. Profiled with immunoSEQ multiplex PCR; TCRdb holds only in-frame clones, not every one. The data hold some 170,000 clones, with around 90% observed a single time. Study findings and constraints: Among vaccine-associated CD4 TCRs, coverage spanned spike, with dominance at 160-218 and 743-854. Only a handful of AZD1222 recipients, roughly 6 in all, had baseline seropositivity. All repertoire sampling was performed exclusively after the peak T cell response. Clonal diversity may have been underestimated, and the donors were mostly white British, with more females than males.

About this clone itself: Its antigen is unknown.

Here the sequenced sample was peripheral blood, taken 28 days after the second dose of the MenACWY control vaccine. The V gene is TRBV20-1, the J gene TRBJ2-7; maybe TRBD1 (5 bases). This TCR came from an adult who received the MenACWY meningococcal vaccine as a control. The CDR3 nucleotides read TGCAGTGCTAGTAGGGGCTACGAGCAGTACTTC. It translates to CSASRGYEQYF.